A single sample gave rise to the 7 T cell receptor beta chains below, sequenced in a study of Graves' ophthalmopathy and Graves' hyperthyroidism (dated by TCRdb to the late 2010s). The data were produced on an Illumina HiSeq 2000. TCR beta CDR3 regions were amplified from RNA transcripts for repertoire sequencing. HTBI primers and the Qiagen OneStep RT-PCR kit were used in a first-round RT-PCR, which was followed by a second-round multiplex PCR, size selection and purification. Through fastp at Q25 and MiXCR, TCRdb rebuilt clones from the public reads, retaining in-frame beta chains. Entries are consolidated by CDR3 protein sequence, retaining the most common genes and DNA. The sample table holds approximately 210,000 distinct CDR3 sequences, of which just under 30% were seen once. Approximately 8.6% of the sample rests with the top ten. The specimen sequenced was peripheral blood. All receptors derive from a man aged 45-65 years with Graves' ophthalmopathy. Donor details come from another sample of the same person, matched by shared clones.

As DNA, the CDR3 is TGTGCCAGCAGCCGCCCACGAAGCGGGGGCCCCCAAGAGACCCAGTACTTC. Translating it yields CASSRPRSGGPQETQYF. The chain employs TRBV11-2 and TRBJ2-5; 8 nucleotides align to TRBD2. V gave up 5 bases and J gave up 1 base; unmatched junction bases: 12. Looked up from germline, CDR1 is SGHAT and CDR2 is FQNNGV. The CDR3 loop spans 17 amino acids.

This clonotype was counted between two and nine times. V usage is TRBV12-3 or TRBV12-4 and J usage is TRBJ2-5, with 8 bases identical to TRBD1. V lost 5 bases, J lost 3 bases, and 11 bases stayed unmatched. This CDR3 spans 16 amino acids. DNA for the CDR3: TGTGCCAGCAGTCCTTTCGGGACAGGACTCAAAGAGACCCAGTACTTC. It encodes CASSPFGTGLKETQYF.

The chain links TRBV12-3 or TRBV12-4 to TRBJ1-5; 8 nucleotides align to TRBD1. The V and J ends lost 6 bases and 4 bases, in that order; junction bases with no gene match: 8. The CDR3 spans 15 residues. CDR3 region: CASSRGQGRNQPQHF. CDR3 DNA: TGTGCCAGCAGCCGAGGACAGGGACGAAATCAGCCCCAGCATTTT.

Many counts were recorded for this clonotype. V usage is TRBV28 and J usage is TRBJ2-7; the match to TRBD1 covers 7 bases. This CDR3 is 14 amino acids long. V shed 6 bases and J 6 bases; nucleotides not matched to a gene: 11. Germline V gives CDR1 MDHEN, CDR2 SYDVKM. CDR3: CASSRRQGLIEQYF. The DNA of the CDR3 is TGTGCCAGCAGCCGGAGACAGGGTTTAATCGAGCAGTACTTC.

There are many counts of this clonotype. This chain links TRBV29-1 with TRBJ2-7, with 9 nucleotides matching TRBD1. The CDR3 is 12 residues long. In germline, CDR1 is SQVTM, CDR2 ANQGSEA. V was clipped by 6 bases and J by 3 bases; unmatched bases: 3. CDR3 DNA: TGCAGCGTGAGGACAGGGGTCTACGAGCAGTACTTC. Its translation: CSVRTGVYEQYF.

The sample holds many counts of this clonotype. The chain joins TRBV20-1 to TRBJ1-5; D ambiguous. The germline V gene encodes CDR1 DFQATT and CDR2 SNEGSKA (reference sequence). V lost 3 bases to trimming and J lost 4 bases, with 10 bases between them. CDR3 length: 13 amino acids. CDR3: CSASGWANQPQHF. Here the CDR3 DNA reads TGCAGTGCTAGTGGCTGGGCGAATCAGCCCCAGCATTTT.

The CDR3 coding sequence is TGTGCCAGCAGACCGGGACATAAATCCTACGAGCAGTACTTC. This sequence encodes CASRPGHKSYEQYF. V gene TRBV6-1 combines with J gene TRBJ2-7; D possibly corresponds to TRBD1 (6 bases). The CDR3 consists of 14 residues. Deletions cut 6 bases from V and 1 base from J, with 13 bases between. Germline CDR1 MNHNS, CDR2 SASEGT.